These T cell receptor beta chains were read from a single sample in a study of cytomegalovirus exposure and HLA in healthy donors. Assay used: immunoSEQ multiplex PCR; TCRdb lists only in-frame clones, some missing. Here the sample spans under 200,000 clones, roughly 76% being singletons. The sample taken for sequencing was PBMCs. Receptor source: a human donor in good health. The CDR3 runs from the conserved cysteine through the conserved F or W. A D gene is named only where the DNA matches it firmly. Rows may omit the clone size; those that give it use once, few, many or a size class.

v_gene: TRBV2; j_gene: TRBJ2-1; d_gene: TRBD1; abundance: -; CDR3aa: CAWQGDPHYNEQFF; CDR3nt: TGTGCCTGGCAGGGGGATCCCCACTACAATGAGCAGTTCTTC
v_gene: TRBV6-6; j_gene: TRBJ2-1; d_gene: TRBD2; abundance: -; CDR3aa: CASSPPGGSYNEQFF; CDR3nt: TGTGCCAGCAGTCCCCCGGGGGGATCCTACAATGAGCAGTTCTTC
v_gene: TRBV7-8; j_gene: TRBJ2-5; d_gene: TRBD2; abundance: -; CDR3aa: CASSTGLAGGGWGQETQYF; CDR3nt: TGTGCCAGCAGCACGGGACTAGCGGGGGGCGGTTGGGGCCAAGAGACCCAGTACTTC
v_gene: TRBV13; j_gene: TRBJ1-2; d_gene: -; abundance: -; CDR3aa: CASSSTGINYGYTF; CDR3nt: TGTGCCAGCAGCTCAACAGGGATTAACTATGGCTACACCTTC
v_gene: TRBV7-9; j_gene: TRBJ1-1; d_gene: -; abundance: -; CDR3aa: CSSSPPFAEAFF; CDR3nt: TGTTCCAGCAGCCCTCCCTTTGCTGAAGCTTTCTTT
v_gene: TRBV4-3; j_gene: TRBJ1-5; d_gene: -; abundance: -; CDR3aa: CASSQEVTAYQPQHF; CDR3nt: TGCGCCAGCAGCCAAGAGGTGACAGCCTATCAGCCCCAGCATTTT
v_gene: TRBV11-2; j_gene: TRBJ2-3; d_gene: TRBD2; abundance: -; CDR3aa: CASSPNRVSGGLSTDTQYF; CDR3nt: TGTGCCAGCAGCCCCAACCGGGTTAGCGGGGGGCTAAGCACAGATACGCAGTATTTT
v_gene: TRBV13; j_gene: TRBJ2-3; d_gene: -; abundance: -; CDR3aa: CASSTGLNTDTQYF; CDR3nt: TGTGCCAGCAGCACGGGACTTAACACAGATACGCAGTATTTT
v_gene: TRBV12-5; j_gene: TRBJ2-1; d_gene: -; abundance: -; CDR3aa: CASGPTSSSYNEQFF; CDR3nt: TGTGCTAGTGGCCCTACTAGCAGCTCCTACAATGAGCAGTTCTTC
v_gene: TRBV21-1; j_gene: TRBJ2-5; d_gene: -; abundance: -; CDR3aa: CASSSRLTSGGVQETQYF; CDR3nt: TGTGCCAGCAGCAGTAGGCTAACTAGCGGGGGTGTTCAAGAGACCCAGTACTTC
v_gene: TRBV9; j_gene: TRBJ1-1; d_gene: TRBD1; abundance: -; CDR3aa: CASSDDQGTGDNTEAFF; CDR3nt: TGTGCCAGCAGCGATGATCAGGGGACAGGGGATAACACTGAAGCTTTCTTT
v_gene: TRBV10-2; j_gene: TRBJ2-1; d_gene: TRBD1; abundance: -; CDR3aa: CASSEDRVGEQFF; CDR3nt: TGCGCCAGCAGTGAGGACAGGGTGGGTGAGCAGTTCTTC
v_gene: TRBV5-8; j_gene: TRBJ1-5; d_gene: TRBD1; abundance: -; CDR3aa: CASSRQGSGNQPQHF; CDR3nt: TGTGCCAGCAGCCGACAGGGTTCGGGCAATCAGCCCCAGCATTTT
v_gene: TRBV9; j_gene: TRBJ1-5; d_gene: -; abundance: few; CDR3aa: CASSVGYNQPQHF; CDR3nt: TGTGCCAGCAGCGTAGGCTACAATCAGCCCCAGCATTTT
v_gene: TRBV4-2; j_gene: TRBJ2-1; d_gene: -; abundance: -; CDR3aa: CASSQGSVGIGNEQFF; CDR3nt: TGTGCCAGCAGCCAAGGTTCCGTTGGCATTGGCAATGAGCAGTTCTTC
v_gene: TRBV29-1; j_gene: TRBJ2-5; d_gene: -; abundance: once; CDR3aa: CSCRHQETQYF; CDR3nt: TGCAGCTGCAGGCACCAAGAGACCCAGTACTTC
v_gene: TRBV6-5; j_gene: TRBJ2-7; d_gene: TRBD1; abundance: few; CDR3aa: CASSYAPGTGLEQYF; CDR3nt: TGTGCCAGCAGTTACGCCCCGGGGACAGGGCTCGAGCAGTACTTC